This passage covers 2 T cell receptor beta chains from one sample sequenced in a study of T cells in Graves' hyperthyroidism and ophthalmopathy. Amplified regions were TCR beta CDR3 sequences from RNA transcripts. In the first-round RT-PCR of the TCR CDR3, the HTBI primer set was used. Each CDR3 protein gets one entry after TCRdb re-called the multiplex PCR reads with MiXCR. The sample lists almost 500,000 distinct CDR3 sequences, under 25% seen once, with around 50% in the top ten. Sequencing was performed on blood. The receptors derive from a woman between 70 and 85 years old with Graves' ophthalmopathy.

Only a few counts were recorded for this clonotype. V and J are TRBV7-3 and TRBJ2-1; TRBD2 is a possible D gene (5 bases). The V end lost 4 bases, the J end lost 7 bases, and 17 bases lay between the germline ends. Germline V gives CDR1 SGHTA, CDR2 FQGTGA. The CDR3 runs 15 residues. The chain's CDR3 is CASSSPLGANNEQFF. CDR3 DNA sequence: TGTGCCAGCAGCTCCCCCCTGGGAGCCAATAATGAGCAGTTCTTC. Variable domain in full (rest from reference TRBV7-3 and TRBJ2-1): GAGVSQTPSNKVTEKGKYVELRCDPISGHTALYWYRQSLGQGPEFLIYFQGTGAADDSGLPNDRFFAVRPEGSVSTLKIQRTERGDSAVYLCASSSPLGANNEQFFGPGTRLTVL.

This clonotype has ten or more counts. The CDR3 DNA sequence: TGTGCCAGCAGTTATCCGGATTTCCCCCGCCCGGGAAACACCATATATTTT. Translated, it gives CASSYPDFPRPGNTIYF. V and J are TRBV6-2 or TRBV6-3 and TRBJ1-3; D is undetermined. The V end lost 3 bases, the J end lost 4 bases, and 19 bases lay between the germline ends. Germline V lookup: CDR1 MNHEY, CDR2 SVGEGT. This CDR3 is 17 amino acids long.